This T cell receptor beta chain is from a study of shared clonotypes between healthy human individuals. Per the original data handling: Owing to the provision of junction-only sequences devoid of quality scores by immunoSEQ, filtering differed. The table came from immunoSEQ multiplex PCR; TCRdb's copy has only in-frame clones and leaves some out. The DNA gave D and trimming, while V, J and clone size come from that table. The sample lists 2,500,000 or so clones, more than 80% occurring once. This CDR3 is 11 amino acids long. CDR1 and CDR2 (germline): SNHLY, FYNNEI. Study-level results: Researchers found naive subsets generally carried larger estimated richness than memory subsets. Generation probability values for non-shared clonotypes were lower than those for clonotypes shared by all four donors.

Subsets obtained from CD4+ cells comprised CD45RA+ naive and CD45RA-negative memory cells. As to this clone: Antigen: not known. The junction and the germline gene differ at one end; a read error may be behind it.

The sequence was collected from a man younger than 35 in good health. Input material: naive CD4+ T cells sorted from blood. The subset is: CD45RA+ positively selected. The chain has TRBV2 and TRBJ1-2; 7 nucleotides line up with TRBD1. The DNA for the CDR3 is TGTGTCAGCGACAGGGAGGGTGGCTACACCTTC. Residues: CVSDREGGYTF.